These 8 T cell receptor beta chains came from one sample sequenced in a study of blood T cell repertoires in COVID-19. Sequenced by immunoSEQ multiplex PCR; TCRdb stores in-frame clones only, minus some. Among some 67,000 clones, around 87% were seen once, and the ten largest hold more than 4.5%. The material sequenced was peripheral blood. These receptor sequences come from a man aged 50 or older with active COVID-19.

The chain couples TRBV6-5 to TRBJ2-7, with 8 bases aligning to TRBD1. The CDR3 runs to 15 residues. Germline CDR1 reads MNHEY; CDR2 reads SVGAGI. The junction had 6 bases not matched to a gene; V was cut back by 5 bases and J by 0 bases. As DNA, the CDR3 is TGTGCCAGCAGTCTTTCAGGGGGCCCCTCCTACGAGCAGTACTTC. It translates to CASSLSGGPSYEQYF.

The CDR3 DNA reads TGCGCCAGCAGTGGACAGGTGAACACTGAAGCTTTCTTT. Its translation is CASSGQVNTEAFF. This chain joins TRBV10-1 and TRBJ1-1; D possibly corresponds to TRBD1 (6 bases). The ends were cut back, 4 bases at V and 0 bases at J, with 6 bases in the middle. This CDR3 comprises 13 residues. Germline CDR1 reads WNHNN; CDR2 reads SYGVQD (reference sequence).

This chain joins TRBV27 and TRBJ1-6; possible D gene TRBD1, 5 bases. CDR1 MNHEY and CDR2 SMNVEV come from the germline V gene (reference sequence). V was clipped by 0 bases and J by 9 bases, with 9 bases between them. The CDR3 sequence is 14 residues long. CDR3 bases: TGTGCCAGCAGTTTATCGGGGGGGGGTTCACCCCTCCACTTT. It encodes CASSLSGGGSPLHF.

The chain recombines TRBV7-2 with TRBJ1-4; D uncertain. V was pared by 2 bases and J by 8 bases, with 15 bases between. The CDR3 runs to 15 residues. The V gene's germline CDR1 is SGHTA and CDR2 FQGNSA. CDR3 sequence reads: CASSLMGRLGEKLFF. CDR3 DNA: TGTGCCAGCAGCTTAATGGGAAGACTAGGGGAAAAACTGTTTTTT.

This clone was seen once. This rearrangement joins TRBV4-1 to TRBJ2-1, with D possibly TRBD1 on 6 matching bases. This CDR3 is 15 amino acids long. Per germline, CDR1 MGHRA and CDR2 YSYEKL. Deletions cut 4 bases from V and 1 base from J, with 11 bases between. CDR3 protein: CASSPRDNSYNEQFF. CDR3 sequence (DNA): TGCGCCAGCAGCCCGAGGGACAATTCCTACAATGAGCAGTTCTTC.

The chain combines TRBV25-1 with TRBJ2-5; D is perhaps TRBD2 (5 bases). The CDR3 runs to 16 residues. The V gene lost 3 bases and the J gene lost 2 bases, with 16 bases spanning the gap. Germline V CDR1 and CDR2: MGHDK, SYGVNS. The CDR3 region has the DNA TGTGCCAGCAGTGACCGAGGGAGAAGCGTTCAAGAGACCCAGTACTTC. Protein product: CASSDRGRSVQETQYF.

This chain joins TRBV29-1 and TRBJ2-1; D possibly corresponds to TRBD2 (5 bases). CDR3 length: 12 amino acids. From germline, CDR1 is SQVTM and CDR2 ANQGSEA. Trimming shortened V by 4 bases and J by 5 bases, and 9 bases separated the two germline ends. The CDR3 loop reads CSVVSGNNEQFF. In nucleotides, the CDR3 is TGCAGCGTTGTGTCCGGGAACAATGAGCAGTTCTTC.

The rearrangement joins TRBV6-2 or TRBV6-3 to TRBJ2-1; 9 nucleotides line up with TRBD2. Germline CDR1 reads MNHEY; CDR2 reads SVGEGT. The CDR3 has 13 residues. J was trimmed by 9 bases and V by 4 bases; bases with no gene match: 4. CDR3 DNA sequence: TGTGCCAGCAGTTGGGGGACTAGCACTGAGCAGTTCTTC. Translation: CASSWGTSTEQFF.